A selection of T cell receptor beta chains follows, all from one sample in a study of T cells in Graves' hyperthyroidism and ophthalmopathy. MiXCR, applied by TCRdb to the multiplex PCR reads, yields one record per CDR3 protein. The sample has roughly 280,000 distinct CDR3 sequences, approximately 17% seen once. Material for sequencing was blood. These receptors were collected from an older woman with Graves' ophthalmopathy. The CDR3 runs from the conserved cysteine through the conserved F or W. Fields, in order: clone size, D gene, V gene, J gene, CDR3 DNA, CDR3 protein. A D gene is named only where the DNA matches it firmly. Clone size, where shown, is once, few, many, or a class for clones that have expanded.

size: .
D: TRBD2
V: TRBV10-3
J: TRBJ2-1
DNA: TGTGCCATACGGGGGGGCGCGTCCTACAATGAGCAGTTCTTC
CDR3: CAIRGGASYNEQFF

size: .
D: TRBD1
V: TRBV5-5
J: TRBJ1-2
DNA: TGTGCCAGCAGCTCGACACGACGGACAGGGGGGTATGGCTACACCTTC
CDR3: CASSSTRRTGGYGYTF

size: few
D: .
V: TRBV28
J: TRBJ2-2
DNA: TGTGCCAGCCGGTTAGGCGGGGAAGGCACCGGGGAGCTGTTTTTT
CDR3: CASRLGGEGTGELFF

size: few
D: .
V: TRBV19
J: TRBJ2-5
DNA: TGTGCCAGTAGGTCGAAGGGCCCGCGGGTGACCCAGTACTTC
CDR3: CASRSKGPRVTQYF

size: many
D: .
V: TRBV4-1
J: TRBJ1-6
DNA: TGCGCCAGCAGCCAAGGCTTTCAAGGAACATATAATTCACCCCTCCACTTT
CDR3: CASSQGFQGTYNSPLHF

size: few
D: .
V: TRBV20-1
J: TRBJ1-1
DNA: TGCAGTGCTAGAGATGAGGGGAACACTGAAGCTTTCTTT
CDR3: CSARDEGNTEAFF

size: many
D: .
V: TRBV4-1
J: TRBJ2-7
DNA: TGCGCCAGCAGCCAAGAACGAGCCCCCCCCTCCGAGCAGTACTTC
CDR3: CASSQERAPPSEQYF

size: many
D: .
V: TRBV6-2/TRBV6-3
J: TRBJ2-5
DNA: TGTGCCAGCAGACCGGGACGTATCCAAGAGACCCAGTACTTC
CDR3: CASRPGRIQETQYF

size: few
D: .
V: TRBV4-3
J: TRBJ2-2
DNA: TGCGCCAGCAGCCAAGGTACAGGACGATTCCCCGGGGAGCTGTTTTTT
CDR3: CASSQGTGRFPGELFF

size: few
D: .
V: TRBV27
J: TRBJ1-5
DNA: TGTGCCAGCAGTTTACGGGGGTATGGCAATCAGCCCCAGCATTTT
CDR3: CASSLRGYGNQPQHF

size: .
D: .
V: TRBV7-2
J: TRBJ1-5
DNA: TGTGCCAGCAAAACTAGAACAGGGATAACTCAGCCCCAGCATTTT
CDR3: CASKTRTGITQPQHF

size: many
D: .
V: TRBV6-5
J: TRBJ2-4
DNA: TGTGCCAGCAGTTACGAGGCAGTCCCGTATAGGGTTCAGTACTTC
CDR3: CASSYEAVPYRVQYF

size: few
D: TRBD1
V: TRBV20-1
J: TRBJ1-4
DNA: TGCAGTGCAGTAGGACAGGGAAAAATTGAAAAACTGTTTTTT
CDR3: CSAVGQGKIEKLFF

size: many
D: .
V: TRBV13
J: TRBJ2-7
DNA: TGTGCCAGCAGCTTAGGATTCAGTTCCTACGAGCAGTACTTC
CDR3: CASSLGFSSYEQYF

size: many
D: .
V: TRBV5-1
J: TRBJ1-1
DNA: TGCGCCAGCAGCAGCAACCAAAACACTGAAGCTTTCTTT
CDR3: CASSSNQNTEAFF

size: many
D: TRBD2
V: TRBV6-2/TRBV6-3
J: TRBJ2-1
DNA: TGTGCCAGCAGTTACTCGTTAAGCGGGGGGCCTGAGCAGTTCTTC
CDR3: CASSYSLSGGPEQFF

size: many
D: .
V: TRBV6-1
J: TRBJ1-1
DNA: TGTGCCAGCAGTGAATCGGTCTCCCCCACTGAAGCTTTCTTT
CDR3: CASSESVSPTEAFF

size: few
D: .
V: TRBV19
J: TRBJ2-6
DNA: TGTGCCAGTCGTCGAAAGAGGTCCTCTGGGGCCAACGTCCTGACTTTC
CDR3: CASRRKRSSGANVLTF

size: .
D: TRBD1
V: TRBV12-3/TRBV12-4
J: TRBJ2-7
DNA: TGTGCCAGCAGTCCTGGACAGGGGGCGGCCTACGAGCAGTACTTC
CDR3: CASSPGQGAAYEQYF

size: many
D: .
V: TRBV18
J: TRBJ2-2
DNA: TGTGCCAGCTCACCAGGCGGGGTTGCCGGGGAGCTGTTTTTT
CDR3: CASSPGGVAGELFF

size: many
D: .
V: TRBV28
J: TRBJ2-1
DNA: TGTGCCAGCAGTTTACTGGGGGGTTCCTACAATGAGCAGTTCTTC
CDR3: CASSLLGGSYNEQFF

size: many
D: TRBD2
V: TRBV11-3
J: TRBJ2-3
DNA: TGTGCCAGCAACCTCGGGGAATGGCGGGGGAGCACAGATACGCAGTATTTT
CDR3: CASNLGEWRGSTDTQYF

size: .
D: .
V: TRBV28
J: TRBJ2-5
DNA: TGTGCCAGCAGTCCGCCCCGGTGGGAGACCCAGTACTTC
CDR3: CASSPPRWETQYF

size: many
D: .
V: TRBV18
J: TRBJ2-7
DNA: TGTGCCAGCTCACCACCTGGGGTCGACGAGCAGTACTTC
CDR3: CASSPPGVDEQYF

size: few
D: TRBD1
V: TRBV20-1
J: TRBJ2-2
DNA: TGCAGTGCTAGAGATTATGGGACAGGGGCACCGGGGGAGCTGTTTTTT
CDR3: CSARDYGTGAPGELFF

size: many
D: .
V: TRBV27
J: TRBJ1-1
DNA: TGTGGGTCAGGGGAGTACATGAACACTGAAGCTTTCTTT
CDR3: CGSGEYMNTEAFF

size: few
D: .
V: TRBV11-2
J: TRBJ2-7
DNA: TGTGCCAGCAGCGACTATGCCTACGAGCAGTACTTC
CDR3: CASSDYAYEQYF

size: once
D: TRBD1
V: TRBV11-2
J: TRBJ2-1
DNA: TGTGCCAGCAGCTTCGGGACAGGGGCGGCATCCTACAATGAGCAGTTCTTC
CDR3: CASSFGTGAASYNEQFF

size: .
D: .
V: TRBV11-2
J: TRBJ2-1
DNA: TGTGCCAGCAGCGCAGAGGGACTCCTAAATGAGCAGTTCTTC
CDR3: CASSAEGLLNEQFF

size: few
D: .
V: TRBV30
J: TRBJ1-5
DNA: TGTGCCTGGAGTGTAGTCCCCCGCGGCCGGAGAGGTCAGCCCCAGCATTTT
CDR3: CAWSVVPRGRRGQPQHF

size: many
D: TRBD1
V: TRBV2
J: TRBJ2-7
DNA: TGTGCCAGCAGTGATTTTTGGACAGGGGACTCCTACGAGCAGTACTTC
CDR3: CASSDFWTGDSYEQYF

size: few
D: .
V: TRBV5-1
J: TRBJ1-4
DNA: TGCGCCAGCAGCTTGTTCGGGTCGGTAGGGCCCTATGAAAAACTGTTTTTT
CDR3: CASSLFGSVGPYEKLFF

size: .
D: .
V: TRBV6-1
J: TRBJ2-2
DNA: TGTGCCAGCTCCCCGACTAGGACCACCGGGGAGCTGTTTTTT
CDR3: CASSPTRTTGELFF

size: .
D: TRBD2
V: TRBV7-9
J: TRBJ2-2
DNA: TGTGCCAGCAGTTCCCAGGGTGGGGGCGGACTAGCGGGGAACACCGGGGAGCTGTTTTTT
CDR3: CASSSQGGGGLAGNTGELFF

size: many
D: .
V: TRBV9
J: TRBJ2-7
DNA: TGTGCCAGCAGCAACGACGGCGGGTTGGGCGAGCAGTACTTC
CDR3: CASSNDGGLGEQYF

size: many
D: TRBD2
V: TRBV9
J: TRBJ2-1
DNA: TGTGCCAGCAGCTCTGTCGCTAGCGGGAGGTATCATCGCAATGAGCAGTTCTTC
CDR3: CASSSVASGRYHRNEQFF

size: few
D: .
V: TRBV5-1
J: TRBJ2-3
DNA: TGCGCCAGCAGCGCCGGACAGAACACAGATACGCAGTATTTT
CDR3: CASSAGQNTDTQYF

size: many
D: .
V: TRBV7-2
J: TRBJ2-2
DNA: TGTGCCAGCAGCTTAGACAAAAACACCGGGGAGCTGTTTTTT
CDR3: CASSLDKNTGELFF

size: many
D: .
V: TRBV24-1
J: TRBJ1-1
DNA: TGTGCCACCAGTGATTCTGTCAGCGGGACTGAAGCTTTCTTT
CDR3: CATSDSVSGTEAFF

size: few
D: .
V: TRBV2
J: TRBJ2-2
DNA: TGTGCCAGCAGTTGGACGACCGGGGAGCTGTTTTTT
CDR3: CASSWTTGELFF